This T cell receptor beta chain was obtained from a study of PD-1 blockade in classical Hodgkin lymphoma. As regards this clone: Its antigen remains unidentified.

Here immunoSEQ multiplex PCR was the method, and the copy in TCRdb shows in-frame clones only, minus some. This table has 45,000 or so clones, approximately 91% appearing once. General study results and limits: Repertoire difference causes, possibly disease activity or prior therapy, remain undefined.

Time point of the sample: newly diagnosed, previously untreated cHL patient sample. The sequence came from a human donor with classical Hodgkin lymphoma. Sequencing was performed on peripheral blood mononuclear cells (PBMCs).

The CDR3 region is CASSLASRRGWDYGYTF. DNA for the CDR3: TGCGCCAGCAGCTTGGCCTCGCGGAGGGGCTGGGACTATGGCTACACCTTC. The chain carries TRBV5-1 and TRBJ1-2, with D perhaps matching TRBD1 (5 bases). Germline assignment: CDR1 SGHRS and CDR2 YFSETQ. Deletions cut 0 bases from V and 3 bases from J, with 18 bases between. This CDR3 comprises 17 residues.